The 18 T cell receptor beta chains below were found in one sample sequenced in a study of regulatory T cells in long-lasting Graves disease. Arm-PCR of CDR3 regions and iRepertoire HTBI primers were used to build TCR beta libraries. TCRdb processed the multiplex PCR reads anew with MiXCR; each CDR3 protein has one entry. The sample has approximately 690,000 distinct CDR3 sequences; 25% to 30% are singletons. Time point: persistent/refractory GD, antithyroid drugs over 5 years with positive TRAb. Following extraction of RNA from PBMCs, that RNA was used to make the TCR library. The specimen comprised peripheral blood mononuclear cells (PBMCs), sampled when the disease was refractory, from a patient treated with antithyroid drugs. These receptors originate from a female donor with Graves disease.

The chain is built from TRBV29-1 and TRBJ1-5, with unresolved D. The CDR3 sequence is 12 residues long. Trimming left V 6 bases short and J 4 bases short, with 10 bases between. Germline V gives CDR1 SQVTM, CDR2 ANQGSEA. CDR3 nucleotides: TGCAGCGTAATGGTCTGGAATCAGCCCCAGCATTTT. This translates into CSVMVWNQPQHF.

The chain links TRBV12-3 or TRBV12-4 to TRBJ2-5; D ambiguous. CDR3 size: 12 residues. V lost 0 bases to trimming and J lost 13 bases, with 12 bases between them. The CDR3 nucleotides are TGTGCCAGCAGTTTAGCGGTTAGTCCTGGGTACTTC. Encoded protein: CASSLAVSPGYF.

V gene TRBV6-1 combines with J gene TRBJ2-5; 12 bases are shared with TRBD2. The DNA end is a closer match to TRBJ2-1, so the J assignment may be wrong. Germline lookup yields CDR1 MNHNS and CDR2 SASEGT. The length of the CDR3 is 15 residues. The CDR3 DNA is TGTGCCAGCAGCGCTGCTAGCGGGAGGGTCAATGAGCAGTTCTTC. Amino acid sequence: CASSAASGRVNEQFF.

This clonotype was found many times. V usage is TRBV12-3 or TRBV12-4 and J usage is TRBJ1-1; weak D call: TRBD1 (6 bases). CDR3 length: 14 residues. Trimming took off 0 bases at V and 1 base at J, with 6 bases between the two ends. The CDR3 region has the DNA TGTGCCAGCAGTTTAGCAGGGGGGAACACTGAAGCTTTCTTT. Translated, it gives CASSLAGGNTEAFF.

The J gene is TRBJ2-7, the V gene TRBV15; 7 bases fit TRBD2. This CDR3 comprises 14 residues. V was clipped by 0 bases and J by 6 bases; unmatched bases: 5. Germline lookup yields CDR1 LNHNV and CDR2 YYDKDF (reference sequence). The CDR3 reads CATSRDSLAAEQYF. CDR3 bases: TGTGCCACCAGCAGAGATTCTCTAGCGGCCGAGCAGTACTTC.

The CDR3 spells CATSYEGYGYTF. DNA of the CDR3: TGTGCCACCAGTTATGAGGGCTATGGCTACACCTTC. The chain couples TRBV24-1 to TRBJ1-2; no clear D gene. This CDR3 has 12 amino acids. The germline V gene encodes CDR1 KGHDR and CDR2 SFDVKD. Between the trimmed V and J ends, which lost 6 bases and 4 bases, there was a span of 8 bases.

This clonotype has just a few counts. This chain links TRBV9 with TRBJ2-1, with 7 positions matching TRBD1. This CDR3 has 14 amino acids. V lost 3 bases and J lost 4; bases outside the gene matches: 4. The germline V gene has CDR1 SGDLS and CDR2 YYNGEE. DNA of the CDR3: TGTGCCAGCAGCGCCTCGGGACAGTACAATGAGCAGTTCTTC. Translated: CASSASGQYNEQFF.

This clonotype appeared a few times. The chain links TRBV28 to TRBJ1-3, with D unresolved. Germline loops: CDR1 MDHEN, CDR2 SYDVKM. The CDR3 length is 15 residues. V shed 2 bases and J shed 1 base, with 9 bases lying between them. CDR3 DNA: TGTGCCAGCAGTTTAAGGCAGAAATCTGGAAACACCATATATTTT. Its protein is CASSLRQKSGNTIYF.

The V gene is TRBV28, the J gene TRBJ1-6; 9 bases line up with TRBD1. Trimming removed 11 bases from V and 3 bases from J; junction bases left unmatched: 11. Germline loops: CDR1 MDHEN, CDR2 SYDVKM. There are 16 residues in the CDR3. CDR3 in DNA: TGTGCCGGGACAGGGACAGGGACCCTCTATAATTCACCCCTCCACTTT. Protein: CAGTGTGTLYNSPLHF.

The CDR3 nucleotides read TGTGCCAGCCGAACTGTCCGTAAAGGGGAAGAGCAGTACTTC. The encoded protein is CASRTVRKGEEQYF. The V and J genes are TRBV11-2 and TRBJ2-7; TRBD1 might be the D (5 bases). The CDR3 length is 14 residues. Germline CDR1 reads SGHAT; CDR2 reads FQNNGV. With 8 bases removed from V and 7 bases from J, the gap between germline ends came to 21 bases.

V usage is TRBV20-1 and J usage is TRBJ1-1; 7 bases line up with TRBD1. CDR1 is DFQATT, CDR2 SNEGSKA, per germline (reference sequence). Trimming removed 5 bases from V and 0 bases from J; junction bases left unmatched: 3. This CDR3 has 13 amino acids. The chain's CDR3 is CSAAGTVNTEAFF. DNA for the CDR3: TGCAGTGCTGCCGGGACAGTGAACACTGAAGCTTTCTTT.

The V gene is TRBV12-3 or TRBV12-4, the J gene TRBJ1-6; TRBD1 agrees at 9 bases. This CDR3 comprises 19 residues. Trimming at V came to 6 bases and at J to 0 bases, leaving 12 bases not matched to a gene. CDR3: CASRSGTGLLSSYNSPLHF. As DNA, the CDR3 is TGTGCCAGCAGATCCGGGACAGGGTTGCTAAGCTCCTATAATTCACCCCTCCACTTT.

This clonotype was recorded a few times. The chain employs TRBV19 and TRBJ2-7, with D possibly TRBD2 on 6 matching bases. Looked up from germline, CDR1 is LNHDA and CDR2 is SQIVND (reference sequence). V shed 2 bases and J shed 0 bases, with 8 bases lying between them. There are 14 residues in the CDR3. This chain's CDR3 is CASSISGSSYEQYF. CDR3 nucleotide sequence: TGTGCCAGTAGTATATCCGGGAGCTCCTACGAGCAGTACTTC.

This clonotype has only a few counts. V gene TRBV28 combines with J gene TRBJ1-1; D is undetermined. Germline V CDR1 and CDR2: MDHEN, SYDVKM. The CDR3 sequence is 13 residues long. Trimming cost V 9 bases and J 0 bases, with 11 bases left between them. The CDR3 sequence is CASLGGLNTEAFF. The CDR3 coding sequence is TGTGCCAGTTTAGGTGGATTGAACACTGAAGCTTTCTTT.

The rearrangement joins TRBV5-6 to TRBJ1-6; a weak D match, TRBD1 (5 bases). The V and J ends lost 0 bases and 3 bases respectively, with 13 bases between them. This CDR3 is 17 amino acids long. Germline V gene sequence: CDR1 SGHDT, CDR2 YYEEEE. The CDR3: CASSLEGAGVYNSPLHF. The CDR3 nucleotides read TGTGCCAGCAGCTTGGAAGGGGCCGGTGTCTATAATTCACCCCTCCACTTT.

This clonotype occurred once. A much larger clone sits a single nucleotide away, making a read error possible. No conserved phenylalanine or tryptophan ends this CDR3, so it is likely a read error. The chain joins TRBV2 to TRBJ1-5; D possibly corresponds to TRBD1 (6 bases). The CDR3 contains 14 residues. Germline CDR1 and CDR2: SNHLY and FYNNEI. Trimming removed 11 bases from V and 1 base from J, with 15 bases in between. CDR3 residues: CAGQQGGSNQPQHL. The CDR3 DNA sequence: TGTGCCGGACAACAGGGAGGGAGCAATCAGCCCCAGCATCTT.

The gene calls are TRBV28 and TRBJ2-2; the D is unclear. The ends were cut back, 6 bases at V and 5 bases at J, with 13 bases in the middle. The length of the CDR3 is 14 residues. Looked up from germline, CDR1 is MDHEN and CDR2 is SYDVKM. As DNA, the CDR3 is TGTGCCAGCAGCCAACTTTTTGATACCGGGGAGCTGTTTTTT. This translates into CASSQLFDTGELFF.

This clonotype was seen ten or more times. The chain uses TRBV12-3 or TRBV12-4 and TRBJ1-6; D is unresolved. V gave up 3 bases and J gave up 3 bases, with 6 bases separating them. The CDR3 spans 14 residues. Here the CDR3 reads CASSFSIYNSPLHF. The DNA of the CDR3 is TGTGCCAGCAGTTTCAGCATCTATAATTCACCCCTCCACTTT.